Below are 10 T cell receptor beta chains sequenced from a single sample in a study of beta chain features in type 1 diabetes. Study results and caveats: TCRB CDR3s from Type 1 diabetes patients were moderately but significantly shorter in all four CD4+ subsets.

These TCRs' antigens remain unknown. Every isolated RNA sample was fully reverse transcribed, so sequencing captured expressed TCRB transcripts. The data were produced by immunoSEQ multiplex PCR, yet TCRdb's version contains in-frame clones alone and is incomplete. The sample records a few hundred thousand clones, over 8.5% being singletons. What was sequenced was central memory CD4+ T cells from blood. These receptors all stem from a young man with type 1 diabetes.

This clone was observed a handful of times. The chain combines TRBV28 with TRBJ1-1; D perhaps matches TRBD1 (6 bases). The CDR3 is 15 amino acids. Germline CDR1 and CDR2: MDHEN and SYDVKM. V was cut by 1 base and J by 1 base, with 10 bases left in between. CDR3 nucleotides: TGTGCCAGCAGTTTATATGTCAGGGGGAACACTGAAGCTTTCTTT. As protein: CASSLYVRGNTEAFF. The variable domain in full, completed from reference TRBV28 and TRBJ1-1, reads DVKVTQSSRYLVKRTGEKVFLECVQDMDHENMFWYRQDPGLGLRLIYFSYDVKMKEKGDIPEGYSVSREKKERFSLILESASTNQTSMYLCASSLYVRGNTEAFFGQGTRLTVV.

This chain joins TRBV29-1 and TRBJ1-5; D remains unclear. Trimming removed 1 base from V and 12 bases from J, with 13 bases in between. CDR1 is SQVTM, CDR2 ANQGSEA, per germline. The CDR3 extends over 12 amino acids. CDR3 in DNA: TGCAGCGTTGAAGTCCCGGGAGAGGTCCAGCATTTT. This sequence encodes CSVEVPGEVQHF.

This clone was counted a few times. The V gene is TRBV19, the J gene TRBJ2-6; 11 bases fit TRBD1. The CDR3 has 18 residues. The V gene's germline CDR1 is LNHDA and CDR2 SQIVND (reference sequence). Trimming removed 7 bases from V and 2 bases from J; junction bases left unmatched: 10. Here the CDR3 DNA reads TGTGCCAGTACCGCGGGACAGGGGGTATTGGCTGGGGCCAACGTCCTGACTTTC. It yields the protein CASTAGQGVLAGANVLTF.

The chain has TRBV7-2 and TRBJ2-7, with 8 nucleotides matching TRBD1. The J segment lost 3 bases and the V segment lost 6 bases, leaving 10 bases of the junction unmatched. The CDR3 runs 15 residues. The germline V gene encodes CDR1 SGHTA and CDR2 FQGNSA. The CDR3 nucleotides read TGTGCCAGCAGACCCCCCGGGACAGGAGACTACGAGCAGTACTTC. It is translated as CASRPPGTGDYEQYF. The whole variable domain, remainder taken from reference TRBV7-2 and TRBJ2-7, is GAGVSQSPSNKVTEKGKDVELRCDPISGHTALYWYRQSLGQGLEFLIYFQGNSAPDKSGLPSDRFSAERTGGSVSTLTIQRTQQEDSAVYLCASRPPGTGDYEQYFGPGTRLTVT.

This clone was counted only a few times. The chain uses TRBV5-4 and TRBJ1-2; possibly TRBD1 for D (6 bases). Germline CDR1 is SGHNT and CDR2 is YYREEE (reference sequence). The CDR3 contains 17 residues. V lost 1 base to trimming and J lost 2 bases, with 18 bases between them. In DNA, the CDR3 is TGTGCCAGCAGCTTGATTCGAGGACAGACGACAAACTATGGCTACACCTTC. Translation: CASSLIRGQTTNYGYTF.

Only a few counts were recorded for this clone. The same CDR3 arises from other DNA sequences in this sample as well. This chain uses TRBV5-4 with TRBJ2-5, with 7 bases matching TRBD1. V lost 0 bases, J lost 2 bases, and 1 base stayed unmatched. Germline V lookup: CDR1 SGHNT, CDR2 YYREEE (reference sequence). This CDR3 has 14 residues. Here the CDR3 reads CASSLGQGQETQYF. Written as DNA, the CDR3 is TGTGCCAGCAGCTTGGGACAGGGACAAGAGACCCAGTACTTC.

The chain uses TRBV11-2 and TRBJ2-7, with 8 bases identical to TRBD1. The length of the CDR3 is 15 residues. CDR1 SGHAT and CDR2 FQNNGV come from the germline V gene. J was trimmed by 2 bases and V by 3 bases; bases with no gene match: 6. In DNA form, the CDR3 reads TGTGCCAGCAGCTTGGGCGGACAGGGAACCTACGAGCAGTACTTC. It yields the protein CASSLGGQGTYEQYF.

This clone occurred a few times. The chain has TRBV2 and TRBJ2-7; 7 positions agree with TRBD2. The CDR3 sequence is 15 residues long. V shed 3 bases, J shed 3 bases, and the junction held 8 bases outside the gene matches. Germline V lookup: CDR1 SNHLY, CDR2 FYNNEI. CDR3 residues: CASSESAGSGYEQYF. CDR3 sequence (DNA): TGTGCCAGCAGTGAGTCAGCGGGGTCTGGCTACGAGCAGTACTTC.

There are many counts of this clone. The V and J genes are TRBV10-3 and TRBJ2-6, with unresolved D. The CDR3 has 13 amino acids. V lost 7 bases to trimming and J lost 0 bases, with 4 bases between them. Looked up from germline, CDR1 is ENHRY and CDR2 is SYGVKD. CDR3 in amino acids: CAIKDSGANVLTF. CDR3 nucleotides: TGTGCCATCAAGGACTCTGGGGCCAACGTCCTGACTTTC.

This clone was picked up a small number of times. The chain has TRBV18 and TRBJ2-3; a possible D gene is TRBD2 (6 bases). Germline V gene sequence: CDR1 KGHSH, CDR2 LQKENI. The V and J ends lost 0 bases and 8 bases respectively, with 12 bases between them. There are 14 residues in the CDR3. CDR3 loop: CASSPPGLRTTQYF. The DNA for the CDR3 is TGTGCCAGCTCACCACCGGGACTCCGAACTACGCAGTATTTT. The full variable domain, its missing parts supplied by reference TRBV18 and TRBJ2-3, is NAGVMQNPRHLVRRRGQEARLRCSPMKGHSHVYWYRQLPEEGLKFMVYLQKENIIDESGMPKERFSAEFPKEGPSILRIQQVVRGDSAAYFCASSPPGLRTTQYFGPGTRLTVL.